This TCR beta chain appears in the sequencing data of a study of siplizumab effects on memory and regulatory T cells. Study-level findings and limits: Memory cells that were CD4+ and unstimulated gave rise to alloreactive sequences, which siplizumab significantly reduced.

On this clone: Its cognate antigen is unknown.

Coculturing at 37°C lasted 6 days for the mixed lymphocyte reaction cells. Method: immunoSEQ multiplex PCR; TCRdb's copy keeps in-frame clones and lacks some. This sample yields about 13,000 clones, of which almost 40% are seen a single time; about a tenth belongs to the top ten. This CDR3 has 15 amino acids. V lost 2 bases to trimming and J lost 4 bases, with 11 bases between them. Germline assignment: CDR1 PRHDT and CDR2 FYEKMQ (reference sequence). The chain is built from TRBV13 and TRBJ1-4; D gene unclear. The origin of this receptor is a human donor in good health; the cells came from an allogeneic mixed lymphocyte reaction. Sequenced material: CFSE-low (dividing) CD8+ T cells sorted from an allogeneic mixed lymphocyte reaction. The CDR3 spells CASSLSPPGNEKLFF. The CDR3 DNA follows: TGTGCCAGCAGCTTATCGCCCCCCGGTAATGAAAAACTGTTTTTT. Together with reference TRBV13 and TRBJ1-4, the CDR3 gives the full variable domain: AAGVIQSPRHLIKEKRETATLKCYPIPRHDTVYWYQQGPGQDPQFLISFYEKMQSDKGSIPDRFSAQQFSDYHSELNMSSLELGDSALYFCASSLSPPGNEKLFFGSGTQLSVL.